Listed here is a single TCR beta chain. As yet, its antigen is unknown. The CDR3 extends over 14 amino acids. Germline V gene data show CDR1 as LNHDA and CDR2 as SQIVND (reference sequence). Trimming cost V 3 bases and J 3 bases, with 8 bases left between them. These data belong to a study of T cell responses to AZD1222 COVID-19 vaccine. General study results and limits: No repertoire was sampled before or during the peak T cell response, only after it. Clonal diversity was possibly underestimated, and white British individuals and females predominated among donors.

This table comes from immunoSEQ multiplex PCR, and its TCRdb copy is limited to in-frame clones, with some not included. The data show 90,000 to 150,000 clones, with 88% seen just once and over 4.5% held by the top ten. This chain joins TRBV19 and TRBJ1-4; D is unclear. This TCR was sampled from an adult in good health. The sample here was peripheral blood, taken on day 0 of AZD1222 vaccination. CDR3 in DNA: TGTGCCAGTAGTATTACGTCCGCTAATGAAAAACTGTTTTTT. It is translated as CASSITSANEKLFF.